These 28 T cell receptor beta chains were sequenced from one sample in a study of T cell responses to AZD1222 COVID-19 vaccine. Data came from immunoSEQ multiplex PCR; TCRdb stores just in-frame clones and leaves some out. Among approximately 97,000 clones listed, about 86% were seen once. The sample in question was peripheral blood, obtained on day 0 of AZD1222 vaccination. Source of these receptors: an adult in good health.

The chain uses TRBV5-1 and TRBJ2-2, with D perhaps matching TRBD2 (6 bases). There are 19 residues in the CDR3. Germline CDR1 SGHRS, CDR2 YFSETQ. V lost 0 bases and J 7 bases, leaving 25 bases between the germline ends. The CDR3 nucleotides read TGCGCCAGCAGCTTGGCCGGGGACTCACGGGAGAGAGGGCACGGGGAGCTGTTTTTT. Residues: CASSLAGDSRERGHGELFF.

Here the CDR3 DNA reads TGTGCCAGTGCCGAGGGGACCGATGGAAACACCATATATTTT. This codes for CASAEGTDGNTIYF. The chain recombines TRBV28 with TRBJ1-3, with a weak D call TRBD1 (5 bases). The CDR3 has 14 residues. The ends were cut back, 9 bases at V and 3 bases at J, with 15 bases in the middle. Germline CDR1 MDHEN, CDR2 SYDVKM.

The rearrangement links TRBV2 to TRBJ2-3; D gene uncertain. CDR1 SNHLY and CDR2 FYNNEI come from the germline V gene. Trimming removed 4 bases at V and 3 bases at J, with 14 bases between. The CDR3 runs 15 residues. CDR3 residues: CASSVGFLGTDTQYF. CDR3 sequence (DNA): TGTGCCAGCAGTGTAGGTTTCTTAGGGACAGATACGCAGTATTTT.

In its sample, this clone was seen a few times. The CDR3 loop is CASSLVSATQETQYF. CDR3 DNA: TGCGCCAGCAGCTTGGTTTCTGCGACCCAAGAGACCCAGTACTTC. The gene calls are TRBV5-1 and TRBJ2-5; D uncertain. This CDR3 comprises 15 residues. Germline V lookup: CDR1 SGHRS, CDR2 YFSETQ. The germline V and J ends were trimmed by 0 bases and 1 base, with 10 bases remaining between them.

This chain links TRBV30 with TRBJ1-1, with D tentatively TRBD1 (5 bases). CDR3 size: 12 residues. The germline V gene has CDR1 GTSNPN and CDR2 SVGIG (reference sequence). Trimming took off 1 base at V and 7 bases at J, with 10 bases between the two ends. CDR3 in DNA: TGTGCCTGGAGTGATCGAAGGGGTGAAGCTTTCTTT. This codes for CAWSDRRGEAFF.

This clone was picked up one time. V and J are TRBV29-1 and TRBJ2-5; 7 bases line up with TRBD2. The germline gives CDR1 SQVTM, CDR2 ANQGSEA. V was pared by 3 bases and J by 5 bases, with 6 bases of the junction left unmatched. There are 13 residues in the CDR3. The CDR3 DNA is TGCAGCGTTGAGGCGGGAGTTTTTGAGACCCAGTACTTC. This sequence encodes CSVEAGVFETQYF.

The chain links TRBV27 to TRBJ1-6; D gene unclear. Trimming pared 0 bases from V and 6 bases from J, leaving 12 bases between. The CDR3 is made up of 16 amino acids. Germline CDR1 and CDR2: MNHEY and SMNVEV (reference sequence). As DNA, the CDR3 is TGTGCCAGCAGTTTATCTTCGGTGAGATTTAATTCACCCCTCCACTTT. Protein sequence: CASSLSSVRFNSPLHF.

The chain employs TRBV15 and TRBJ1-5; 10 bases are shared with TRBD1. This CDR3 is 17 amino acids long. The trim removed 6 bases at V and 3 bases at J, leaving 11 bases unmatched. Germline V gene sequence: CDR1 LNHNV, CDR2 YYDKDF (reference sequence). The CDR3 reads CATSTGTGVRANQPQHF. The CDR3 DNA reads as TGTGCCACCAGTACCGGGACAGGGGTAAGAGCCAATCAGCCCCAGCATTTT.

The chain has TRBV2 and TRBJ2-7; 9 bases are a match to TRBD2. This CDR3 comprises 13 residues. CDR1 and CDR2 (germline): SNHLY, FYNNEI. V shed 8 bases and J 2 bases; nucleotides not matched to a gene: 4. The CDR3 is CASLSGGPYEQYF. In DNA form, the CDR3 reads TGTGCCAGCTTAAGCGGGGGGCCCTACGAGCAGTACTTC. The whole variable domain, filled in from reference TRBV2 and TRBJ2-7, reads EPEVTQTPSHQVTQMGQEVILRCVPISNHLYFYWYRQILGQKVEFLVSFYNNEISEKSEIFDDQFSVERPDGSNFTLKIRSTKLEDSAMYFCASLSGGPYEQYFGPGTRLTVT.

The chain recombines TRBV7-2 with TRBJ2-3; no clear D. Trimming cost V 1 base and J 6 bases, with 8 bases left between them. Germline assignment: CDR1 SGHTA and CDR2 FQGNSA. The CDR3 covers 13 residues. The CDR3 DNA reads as TGTGCCAGCAGCTTAGGCCAGTTGGATACGCAGTATTTT. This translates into CASSLGQLDTQYF.

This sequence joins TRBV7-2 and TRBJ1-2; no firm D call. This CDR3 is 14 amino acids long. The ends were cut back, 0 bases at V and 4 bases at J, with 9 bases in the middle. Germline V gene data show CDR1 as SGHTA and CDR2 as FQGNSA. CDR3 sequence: CASSLASRAYGYTF. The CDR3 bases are TGTGCCAGCAGCTTAGCCAGTCGAGCCTATGGCTACACCTTC.

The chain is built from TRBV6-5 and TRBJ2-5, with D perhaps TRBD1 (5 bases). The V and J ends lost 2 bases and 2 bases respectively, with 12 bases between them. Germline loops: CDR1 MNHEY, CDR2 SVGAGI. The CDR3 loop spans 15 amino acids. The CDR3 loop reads CASSYAKGLQETQYF. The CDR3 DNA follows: TGTGCCAGCAGTTACGCCAAGGGGTTACAAGAGACCCAGTACTTC.

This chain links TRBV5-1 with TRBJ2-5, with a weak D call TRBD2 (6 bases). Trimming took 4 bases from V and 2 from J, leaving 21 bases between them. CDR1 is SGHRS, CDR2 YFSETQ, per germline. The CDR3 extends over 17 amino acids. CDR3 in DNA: TGCGCCAGCAGCCTGCTGGGGGGTAGCGCGATTCAAGAGACCCAGTACTTC. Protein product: CASSLLGGSAIQETQYF.

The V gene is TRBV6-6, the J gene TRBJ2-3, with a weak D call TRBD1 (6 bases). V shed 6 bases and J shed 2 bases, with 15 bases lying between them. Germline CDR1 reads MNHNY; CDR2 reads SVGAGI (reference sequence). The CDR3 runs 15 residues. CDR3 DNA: TGTGCCAGCAGCCAGACTGGGGGCCTCACAGATACGCAGTATTTT. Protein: CASSQTGGLTDTQYF.

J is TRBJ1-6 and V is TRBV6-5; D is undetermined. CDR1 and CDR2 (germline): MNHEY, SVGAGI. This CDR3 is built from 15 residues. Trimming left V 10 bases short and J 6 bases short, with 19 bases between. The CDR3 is CATCPGRLGNSPLHF. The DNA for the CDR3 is TGTGCCACCTGTCCGGGCAGGCTCGGTAATTCACCCCTCCACTTT.

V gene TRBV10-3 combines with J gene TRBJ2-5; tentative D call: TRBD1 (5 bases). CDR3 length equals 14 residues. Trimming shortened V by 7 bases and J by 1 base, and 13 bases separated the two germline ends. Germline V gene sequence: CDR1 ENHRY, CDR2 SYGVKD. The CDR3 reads CAITPGQGQETQYF. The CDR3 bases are TGTGCCATCACCCCAGGGCAGGGCCAAGAGACCCAGTACTTC.

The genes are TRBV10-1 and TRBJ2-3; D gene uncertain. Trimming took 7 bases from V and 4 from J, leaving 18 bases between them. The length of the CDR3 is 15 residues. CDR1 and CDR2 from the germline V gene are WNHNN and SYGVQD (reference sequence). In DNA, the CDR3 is TGCGCCAGCATCGATGGTGGCAGGTTGGCAGATACGCAGTATTTT. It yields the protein CASIDGGRLADTQYF.

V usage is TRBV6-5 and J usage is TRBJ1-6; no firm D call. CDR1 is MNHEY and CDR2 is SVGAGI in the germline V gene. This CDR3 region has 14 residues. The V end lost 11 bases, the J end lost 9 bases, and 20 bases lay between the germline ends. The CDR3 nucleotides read TGTGCCTCGGAAAGGGCTGGCGGATCTTCACCCCTCCACTTT. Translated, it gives CASERAGGSSPLHF.

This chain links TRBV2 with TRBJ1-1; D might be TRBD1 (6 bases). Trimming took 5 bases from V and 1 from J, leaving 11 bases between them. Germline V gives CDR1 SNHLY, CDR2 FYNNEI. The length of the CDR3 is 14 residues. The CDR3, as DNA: TGTGCCAGCAGTACCCGGACAGAGAACACTGAAGCTTTCTTT. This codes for CASSTRTENTEAFF.

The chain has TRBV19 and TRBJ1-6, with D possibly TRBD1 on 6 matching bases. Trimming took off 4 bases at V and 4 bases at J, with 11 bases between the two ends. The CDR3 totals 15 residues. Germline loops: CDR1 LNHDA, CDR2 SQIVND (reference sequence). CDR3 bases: TGTGCCAGTAGTACCGACAGGCCTTATAATTCACCCCTCCACTTT. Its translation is CASSTDRPYNSPLHF.

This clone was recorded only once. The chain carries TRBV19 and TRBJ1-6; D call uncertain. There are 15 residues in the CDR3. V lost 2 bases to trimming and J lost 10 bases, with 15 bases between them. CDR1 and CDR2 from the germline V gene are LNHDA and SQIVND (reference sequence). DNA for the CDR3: TGTGCCAGTAGTATACGGGAAGGGCTTGAATCACCCCTCCACTTT. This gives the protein CASSIREGLESPLHF.

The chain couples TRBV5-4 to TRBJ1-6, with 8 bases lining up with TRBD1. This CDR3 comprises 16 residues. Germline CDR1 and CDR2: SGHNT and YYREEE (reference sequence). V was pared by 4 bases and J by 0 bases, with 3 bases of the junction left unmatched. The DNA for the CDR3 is TGTGCCAGCAGCCGGACAGGGAGCTCCTATAATTCACCCCTCCACTTT. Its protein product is CASSRTGSSYNSPLHF.

The CDR3 is CASSATGVVSNEKLFF. The DNA of the CDR3 is TGTGCCAGCAGTGCGACAGGGGTGGTGTCTAATGAAAAACTGTTTTTT. The V and J genes are TRBV6-1 and TRBJ1-4; 8 bases are a match to TRBD1. In germline, CDR1 is MNHNS, CDR2 SASEGT. The CDR3 extends over 16 amino acids. J lost 3 bases, V lost 4 bases, and 7 bases had no gene match.

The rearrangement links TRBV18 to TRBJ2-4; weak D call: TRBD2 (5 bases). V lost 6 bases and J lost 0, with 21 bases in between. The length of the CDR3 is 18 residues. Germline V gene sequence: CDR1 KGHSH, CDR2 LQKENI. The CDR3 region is CASSPRTGIGLAKNIQYF. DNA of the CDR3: TGTGCCAGCTCTCCAAGGACGGGAATCGGACTAGCCAAAAACATTCAGTACTTC.

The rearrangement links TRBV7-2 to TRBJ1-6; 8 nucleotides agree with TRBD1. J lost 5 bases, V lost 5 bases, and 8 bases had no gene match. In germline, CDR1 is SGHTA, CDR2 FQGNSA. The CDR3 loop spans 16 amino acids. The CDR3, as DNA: TGTGCCAGCAGCCCCAACAGGGGGTCTAATAATTCACCCCTCCACTTT. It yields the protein CASSPNRGSNNSPLHF.

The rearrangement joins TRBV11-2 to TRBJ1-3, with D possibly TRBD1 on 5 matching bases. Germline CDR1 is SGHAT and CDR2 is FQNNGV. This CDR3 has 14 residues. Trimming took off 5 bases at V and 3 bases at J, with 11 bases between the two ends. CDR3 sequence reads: CASSVGLDGNTIYF. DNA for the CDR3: TGTGCCAGCAGCGTGGGACTGGATGGAAACACCATATATTTT.

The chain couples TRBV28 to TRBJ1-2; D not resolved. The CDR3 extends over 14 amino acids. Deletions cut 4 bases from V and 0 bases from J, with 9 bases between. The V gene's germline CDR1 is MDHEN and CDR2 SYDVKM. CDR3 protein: CASSSGSSNYGYTF. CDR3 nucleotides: TGTGCCAGCAGTTCAGGATCTTCTAACTATGGCTACACCTTC.

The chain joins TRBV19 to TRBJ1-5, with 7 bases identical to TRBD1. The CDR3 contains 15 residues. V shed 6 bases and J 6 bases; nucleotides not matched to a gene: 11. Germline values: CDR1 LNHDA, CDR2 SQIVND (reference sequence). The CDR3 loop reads CASSTTGAVSQPQHF. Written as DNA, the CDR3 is TGTGCCAGTAGCACTACAGGGGCGGTGAGTCAGCCCCAGCATTTT.